This entry concerns a single TCR beta chain. What it recognizes is unknown. Terminally differentiated effector memory CD45RA+ cells were excluded by CCR7 positive selection of CD45RO-negative cells. The data were taken from a study of shared clonotypes between healthy human individuals. Study as a whole: CD8 memory received one plate per donor, CD8 naive two, CD4 memory three and CD4 naive three.

Using about 190 ng DNA, 30,000 to 35,000 T cell genomes, the sorted-subset replicate PCRs were run. Libraries were prepared by immunoSEQ multiplex PCR; TCRdb keeps only in-frame clonotypes and omits some of them. The table shows about 2.1 million clones, with 93% occurring only once. Study results and limitations: Generation probability values for non-shared clonotypes were lower than those for clonotypes shared by all four donors. When naive CD4 clonotypes were compared across a handful of donors, 4% to 6.5% were shared.

V shed 6 bases and J shed 5 bases, with 14 bases lying between them. The length of the CDR3 is 14 residues. CDR1 and CDR2 (germline): ENHRY, SYGVKD. The chain couples TRBV10-3 to TRBJ2-1; TRBD1 is a possible D gene (6 bases). Sequenced sample: naive CD8+ T cells from PBMCs. This clonotype was obtained from a man aged 18 to 30 in good health. Some clones in this sample may be carry-over from other donors' samples. The CDR3 DNA is TGTGCCATCAGACAGGGATTAGCTGACAATGAGCAGTTCTTC. Translation: CAIRQGLADNEQFF.